This entry describes one TCR beta chain. The data were taken from a study of blood T cells in healthy people across ages. A sample-barcoded 5' primer and a J-beta primer mix were used in a second PCR of roughly 7 to 12 cycles. TCRdb re-analysed the 5' RACE reads in MiXCR, keeping a single row per CDR3 protein. The table lists 700,000 to 850,000 distinct CDR3 sequences, about 53% of them singletons. There are 14 residues in the CDR3. With 3 bases clipped from V and 4 bases from J, the junction kept 0 bases outside the gene matches. Germline V gives CDR1 SEHNR, CDR2 FQNEAQ (reference sequence). The clonotype was recovered from a man older than 75 in good health. The sequenced material came from blood. V and J are TRBV7-9 and TRBJ2-3, with 11 bases lining up with TRBD2. CDR3 DNA sequence: TGTGCCAGCAGCTTGGGACTAGCGGCAGATACGCAGTATTTT. It specifies CASSLGLAADTQYF. Complete variable domain (other parts from reference TRBV7-9 and TRBJ2-3): DTGVSQNPRHKITKRGQNVTFRCDPISEHNRLYWYRQTLGQGPEFLTYFQNEAQLEKSRLLSDRFSAERPKGSFSTLEIQRTEQGDSAMYLCASSLGLAADTQYFGPGTRLTVL.